Listed below are T cell receptor beta chains from one sample, sequenced in a study of cytomegalovirus exposure and HLA in healthy donors. Sequenced by immunoSEQ multiplex PCR; TCRdb stores in-frame clones only, minus some. Counted here are about 190,000 clones, about four fifths occurring once; the ten biggest clones make up about 0.26%. What was sequenced was PBMCs. These TCRs come from a boy between 5 and 17 years old in good health and CMV-seronegative. Each CDR3 is given with its conserved first and last residue. D genes are given only for firm matches. Not all rows give a size; the values are once, few, many and, for expanded clones, a class.

clone size: -
V gene: TRBV28
J gene: TRBJ2-6
D gene: -
CDR3 protein: CASSSTGLGANVLTF
CDR3 DNA: TGTGCCAGCAGCTCCACAGGGCTTGGGGCCAACGTCCTGACTTTC

clone size: few
V gene: TRBV4-1
J gene: TRBJ2-1
D gene: TRBD2
CDR3 protein: CASTLREDYNEQFF
CDR3 DNA: TGCGCCAGCACCCTCCGGGAGGACTACAATGAGCAGTTCTTC

clone size: -
V gene: TRBV15
J gene: TRBJ2-5
D gene: -
CDR3 protein: CATSREGGLPETQYF
CDR3 DNA: TGTGCCACCAGCAGAGAAGGAGGACTCCCAGAGACCCAGTACTTC

clone size: -
V gene: TRBV27
J gene: TRBJ1-3
D gene: -
CDR3 protein: CASRRGPGNTIYF
CDR3 DNA: TGTGCCAGCAGAAGGGGTCCTGGAAACACCATATATTTT

clone size: -
V gene: TRBV5-6
J gene: TRBJ2-5
D gene: TRBD2
CDR3 protein: CASSLVGLAVQETQYF
CDR3 DNA: TGTGCCAGCAGCTTGGTTGGACTAGCGGTGCAAGAGACCCAGTACTTC

clone size: -
V gene: TRBV15
J gene: TRBJ2-7
D gene: -
CDR3 protein: CATSLGHYEQYF
CDR3 DNA: TGTGCCACCAGCCTGGGACACTACGAGCAGTACTTC

clone size: -
V gene: TRBV9
J gene: TRBJ1-4
D gene: TRBD1
CDR3 protein: CASSVGTGVTEKLFF
CDR3 DNA: TGTGCCAGCAGCGTAGGGACAGGAGTAACCGAAAAACTGTTTTTT

clone size: -
V gene: TRBV28
J gene: TRBJ2-7
D gene: TRBD2
CDR3 protein: CASSLTATAQTNELAAYEQYF
CDR3 DNA: TGTGCCAGCAGTTTAACAGCGACGGCTCAGACGAACGAACTAGCGGCCTACGAGCAGTACTTC

clone size: -
V gene: TRBV19
J gene: TRBJ1-2
D gene: -
CDR3 protein: CASSLYPPGNGYTF
CDR3 DNA: TGTGCCAGTAGTCTATACCCCCCAGGGAATGGCTACACCTTC

clone size: -
V gene: TRBV28
J gene: TRBJ2-5
D gene: -
CDR3 protein: CASSPWEQETQYF
CDR3 DNA: TGTGCCAGCAGTCCCTGGGAGCAAGAGACCCAGTACTTC

clone size: -
V gene: TRBV18
J gene: TRBJ2-7
D gene: TRBD1
CDR3 protein: CASSPTTWQGVSYEQYF
CDR3 DNA: TGTGCCAGCTCCCCAACCACGTGGCAGGGGGTCTCCTACGAGCAGTACTTC

clone size: -
V gene: TRBV9
J gene: TRBJ2-1
D gene: TRBD2
CDR3 protein: CASTLSGGVWNEQFF
CDR3 DNA: TGTGCCAGCACCCTGAGCGGGGGTGTATGGAATGAGCAGTTCTTC

clone size: few
V gene: TRBV6-1
J gene: TRBJ2-1
D gene: TRBD2
CDR3 protein: CASSATSGSSYNEQFF
CDR3 DNA: TGTGCCAGCAGTGCGACTAGCGGCAGCTCCTACAATGAGCAGTTCTTC

clone size: -
V gene: TRBV27
J gene: TRBJ2-5
D gene: TRBD1
CDR3 protein: CASTQTGMYQETQYF
CDR3 DNA: TGTGCCAGCACTCAGACAGGGATGTACCAAGAGACCCAGTACTTC

clone size: -
V gene: TRBV6-1
J gene: TRBJ1-1
D gene: -
CDR3 protein: CASSARSGTSEAFF
CDR3 DNA: TGTGCCAGCAGTGCCCGATCCGGGACTTCTGAAGCTTTCTTT

clone size: -
V gene: TRBV30
J gene: TRBJ1-2
D gene: TRBD1
CDR3 protein: CAWRIPGQSYGYTF
CDR3 DNA: TGTGCCTGGAGGATACCGGGACAGTCCTATGGCTACACCTTC

clone size: -
V gene: TRBV27
J gene: TRBJ2-3
D gene: -
CDR3 protein: CASSFPGDTQYF
CDR3 DNA: TGTGCCAGCAGTTTTCCCGGGGATACGCAGTATTTT

clone size: -
V gene: TRBV7-9
J gene: TRBJ2-7
D gene: -
CDR3 protein: CASSLDSFYEQYF
CDR3 DNA: TGTGCCAGCAGCTTGGACAGTTTCTACGAGCAGTACTTC

clone size: -
V gene: TRBV4-3
J gene: TRBJ2-7
D gene: -
CDR3 protein: CASSRITGSEQYF
CDR3 DNA: TGCGCCAGCAGCCGGATCACAGGGAGCGAGCAGTACTTC

clone size: once
V gene: TRBV21-1
J gene: TRBJ2-7
D gene: -
CDR3 protein: CASSNSQGASYEQYF
CDR3 DNA: TGTGCCAGCAGCAATTCGCAGGGTGCCTCCTACGAGCAGTACTTC

clone size: -
V gene: TRBV7-6
J gene: TRBJ2-1
D gene: -
CDR3 protein: CASSSRSGGYNEQFF
CDR3 DNA: TGTGCCAGCAGCTCCCGGAGTGGCGGCTACAATGAGCAGTTCTTC

clone size: once
V gene: TRBV7-3
J gene: TRBJ2-1
D gene: TRBD2
CDR3 protein: CASSQTSGPYNEQFF
CDR3 DNA: TGTGCCAGCAGCCAAACTAGCGGCCCCTACAATGAGCAGTTCTTC